The source of this T cell receptor (beta chain) is a study of CD8+CD57+ T cells in acquired aplastic anemia. Genomic DNA provided the template from which TCR beta VDJ and CDR3 profiles were obtained. TCRdb independently ran MiXCR on the reads; one entry per CDR3 protein. In the table there are over 150,000 distinct CDR3 sequences, just under 45% of which are singletons. This CDR3 is 14 amino acids long. The V end was cut by 5 bases, the J end by 10 bases, with 15 bases between. Germline CDR1 PRHDT, CDR2 FYEKMQ (reference sequence). This clonotype was seen ten or more times. The source is a human donor in good health. Sequences were obtained from sorted CD4+, CD8+, or CD8+CD57+ T cells (not recorded which) from PBMCs. This rearrangement joins TRBV13 to TRBJ1-6; D remains unclear. The CDR3 spells CASSPPGGSSPLHF. The CDR3 DNA is TGTGCCAGCAGCCCCCCAGGAGGTTCCTCACCCCTCCACTTT.